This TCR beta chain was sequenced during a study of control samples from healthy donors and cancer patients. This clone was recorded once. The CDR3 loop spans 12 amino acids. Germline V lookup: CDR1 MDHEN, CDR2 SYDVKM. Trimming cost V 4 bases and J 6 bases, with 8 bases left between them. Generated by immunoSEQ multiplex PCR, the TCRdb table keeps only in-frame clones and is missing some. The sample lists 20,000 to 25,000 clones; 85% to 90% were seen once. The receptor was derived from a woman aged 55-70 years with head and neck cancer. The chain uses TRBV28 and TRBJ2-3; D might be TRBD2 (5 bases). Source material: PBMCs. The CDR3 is CASSSSGDTQYF. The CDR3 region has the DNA TGTGCCAGCAGTTCCTCGGGGGATACGCAGTATTTT.